The 8 T cell receptor beta chains presented below share a single source sample, sequenced in a study of CD8 T cells in Susac syndrome. RNA amounts of about 0.45 to 1 ug underwent reverse transcription with random hexamers. Each CDR3 protein gets one entry after TCRdb re-called the immunoSEQ multiplex PCR reads with MiXCR. The sample contains 73,000 or so distinct CDR3 sequences, approximately 94% of which appear only once. Sequenced input: CD8+ T cells from PBMCs. These receptors originate from a human donor with multiple sclerosis.

The chain employs TRBV12-3 or TRBV12-4 and TRBJ1-4; D ambiguous. The CDR3 covers 14 residues. The V end lost 4 bases, the J end lost 7 bases, and 13 bases lay between the germline ends. CDR3 nucleotide sequence: TGTGCCAGCAGTTCCCCGCCGGAATTTGAAAAACTGTTTTTT. It is translated as CASSSPPEFEKLFF.

The chain links TRBV19 to TRBJ1-1; unclear D gene. The CDR3 is made up of 13 amino acids. Trimming cost V 1 base and J 1 base, with 4 bases left between them. Germline CDR1 reads LNHDA; CDR2 reads SQIVND (reference sequence). CDR3 in amino acids: CASSIGKNTEAFF. As DNA, the CDR3 is TGTGCCAGTAGTATAGGGAAGAACACTGAAGCTTTCTTT.

Only one count was recorded for this clonotype. The chain recombines TRBV27 with TRBJ1-5, with TRBD1 as a possible D gene (5 bases). Germline CDR1 reads MNHEY; CDR2 reads SMNVEV (reference sequence). Trimming removed 6 bases at V and 6 bases at J, with 12 bases between. The CDR3 runs 13 residues. Here the CDR3 DNA reads TGTGCCAGCAGCCCGGGACCTAGTCAGCCCCAGCATTTT. It encodes CASSPGPSQPQHF.

The J gene is TRBJ2-3, the V gene TRBV6-6, with 10 bases aligning to TRBD2. The V gene end was trimmed by 5 bases and the J gene end by 4 bases; junction bases not matched to a gene: 9. Germline V gene sequence: CDR1 MNHNY, CDR2 SVGAGI (reference sequence). CDR3 size: 16 residues. The CDR3: CASSSGRGLISDTQYF. The CDR3 nucleotides are TGTGCCAGCAGTAGCGGGAGGGGGCTCATTTCAGATACGCAGTATTTT.

The V call is TRBV28, the J call TRBJ2-1; D call uncertain. CDR3 length: 9 residues. From germline, CDR1 is MDHEN and CDR2 SYDVKM. V was trimmed by 11 bases and J by 5 bases, leaving 4 bases between them. For the CDR3, the DNA is TGTGCCGTCAACAATGAGCAGTTCTTC. This codes for CAVNNEQFF.

This clonotype is a singleton in its sample. V usage is TRBV7-2 and J usage is TRBJ2-4; 7 bases fit TRBD2. J lost 2 bases, V lost 5 bases, and 9 bases had no gene match. Per germline, CDR1 SGHTA and CDR2 FQGNSA. The CDR3 is 16 amino acids. The CDR3 sequence: CASSPGGRSTKNIQYF. The CDR3 DNA sequence: TGTGCCAGCAGCCCCGGGGGGAGGTCAACCAAAAACATTCAGTACTTC.

The rearrangement links TRBV5-6 to TRBJ2-1; a possible D gene is TRBD1 (5 bases). CDR1 and CDR2 (germline): SGHDT, YYEEEE. The V and J ends lost 4 bases and 2 bases respectively, with 13 bases between them. This CDR3 contains 15 residues. CDR3 sequence: CASSGTGATYNEQFF. The CDR3 coding sequence is TGTGCCAGCAGCGGTACAGGTGCCACCTACAATGAGCAGTTCTTC.

V usage is TRBV2 and J usage is TRBJ1-2; 7 bases line up with TRBD1. The CDR3 is 15 residues long. Germline V gene lookup returns CDR1 SNHLY and CDR2 FYNNEI. Trimming removed 6 bases from V and 2 bases from J; junction bases left unmatched: 9. The chain's CDR3 is CASRLQGSANYGYTF. DNA of the CDR3: TGTGCCAGCAGGCTACAGGGGAGTGCGAACTATGGCTACACCTTC.